Here is one T cell receptor (beta chain) with its context. Its antigen is currently unknown. A much larger clone is a single base away; this may be a read error. No cell sorting was done before RNA was extracted from the tissue. This specimen comes from a study of tumor and adjacent non-tumor tissue in lung cancer. Three rounds of nested PCR, following a modified ARM-PCR protocol, produced the TCRbeta library. Via MiXCR, TCRdb re-called the multiplex PCR reads, giving one row per CDR3 protein. The table has under 150,000 distinct CDR3 sequences, approximately 64% seen once; the top ten hold 15% to 20%. CDR1 is SQVTM and CDR2 is ANQGSEA in the germline V gene. The CDR3 runs to 17 residues. Whole-study findings and limits: Compared with tumor, normal lung showed significantly lower TCR diversity.

This chain joins TRBV29-1 and TRBJ2-1; TRBD2 matches at 10 bases. This TCR was recovered from a man in his sixties with small cell lung cancer. Sequencing used lung tumor tissue. The CDR3 DNA reads TGCAGCGTTTTGGGGACTAGCGCTGGTTTGGTCTACAATGATCAGTTCTTC. Its translation is CSVLGTSAGLVYNDQFF.